The T cell receptor beta chain under discussion was sequenced for a study of Graves' ophthalmopathy and Graves' hyperthyroidism. Looking at the study overall: At the time of initial diagnosis and before any treatment, peripheral blood was collected.

The TCR beta CDR3 regions underwent amplification from RNA transcripts. RT-PCR was first run with HTBI primers, then multiplex PCR in a second round. TCRdb independently ran MiXCR on the multiplex PCR reads; one entry per CDR3 protein. The sample comprises over 650,000 distinct CDR3 sequences, roughly 41% of which are singletons, and over 2.5% rests with the top ten. The CDR3 spans 15 residues. Looked up from germline, CDR1 is SEHNR and CDR2 is FQNEAQ (reference sequence). Trimming stripped 5 bases from V and 5 bases from J, with 19 bases between. Ophthalmopathic donors had moderate-to-severe activity, CAS ≥3 and NOSPECS ≥4, with disease that had lasted under 3 months.

The sample was peripheral blood. This chain uses TRBV7-9 with TRBJ2-7, with a tentative D call TRBD1 (6 bases). This sequence originates from an adult man with Graves' ophthalmopathy. In nucleotides, the CDR3 is TGTGCCAGCAGCCAACCCCGGACAGCGTCCGACGAGCAGTACTTC. Translating gives CASSQPRTASDEQYF.